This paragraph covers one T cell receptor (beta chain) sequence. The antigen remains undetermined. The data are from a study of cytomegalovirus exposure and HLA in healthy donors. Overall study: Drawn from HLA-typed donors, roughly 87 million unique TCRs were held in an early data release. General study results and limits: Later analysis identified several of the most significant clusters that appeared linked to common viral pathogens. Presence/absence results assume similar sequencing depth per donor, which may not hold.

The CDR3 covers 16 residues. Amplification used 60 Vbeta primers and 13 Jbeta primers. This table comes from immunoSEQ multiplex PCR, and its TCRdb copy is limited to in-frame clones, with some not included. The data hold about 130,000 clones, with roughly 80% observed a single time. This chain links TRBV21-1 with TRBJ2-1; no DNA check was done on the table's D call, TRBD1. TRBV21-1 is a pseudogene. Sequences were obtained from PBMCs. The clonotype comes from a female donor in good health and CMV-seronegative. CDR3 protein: CASSFMYRVHYNEQFF. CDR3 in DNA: TGTGCCAGCAGCTTCATGTACAGGGTGCATTACAATGAGCAGTTCTTC.